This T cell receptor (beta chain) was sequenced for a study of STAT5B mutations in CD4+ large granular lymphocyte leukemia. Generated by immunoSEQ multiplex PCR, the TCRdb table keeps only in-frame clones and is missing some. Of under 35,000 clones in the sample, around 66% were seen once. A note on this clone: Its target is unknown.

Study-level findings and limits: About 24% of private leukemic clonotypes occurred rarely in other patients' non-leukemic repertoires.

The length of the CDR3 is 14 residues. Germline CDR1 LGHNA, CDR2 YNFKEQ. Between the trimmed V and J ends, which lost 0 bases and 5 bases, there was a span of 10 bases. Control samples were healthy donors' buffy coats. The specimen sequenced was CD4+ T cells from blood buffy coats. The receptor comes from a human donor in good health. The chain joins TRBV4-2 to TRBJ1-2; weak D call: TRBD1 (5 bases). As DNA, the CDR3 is TGTGCCAGCAGCCAAGAAGGGACCGCGTATGGCTACACCTTC. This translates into CASSQEGTAYGYTF.